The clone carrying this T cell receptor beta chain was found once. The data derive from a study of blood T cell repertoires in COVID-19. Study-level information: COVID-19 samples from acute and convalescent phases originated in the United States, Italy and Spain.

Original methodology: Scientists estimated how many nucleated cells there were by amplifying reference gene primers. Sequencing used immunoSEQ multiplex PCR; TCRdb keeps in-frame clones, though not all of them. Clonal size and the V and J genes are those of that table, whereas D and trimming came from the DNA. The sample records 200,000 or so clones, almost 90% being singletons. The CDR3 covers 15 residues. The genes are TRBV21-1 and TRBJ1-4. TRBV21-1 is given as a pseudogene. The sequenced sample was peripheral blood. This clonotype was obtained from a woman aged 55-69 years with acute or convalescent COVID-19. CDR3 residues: CASSKGGGPNEKLFF. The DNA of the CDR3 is TGTGCCAGCAGCAAAGGGGGGGGACCTAATGAAAAACTGTTTTTT.